This record looks at one T cell receptor (beta chain) sequence and its context. The V and J ends lost 0 bases and 3 bases, in that order; junction bases with no gene match: 4. The CDR3 loop spans 16 amino acids. Germline CDR1 is MNHNY and CDR2 is SVGAGI (reference sequence). This sample is part of a study of tumour-infiltrating T cells in Burkitt lymphoma. Sequenced by immunoSEQ multiplex PCR; TCRdb stores in-frame clones only, minus some. The sample has about 6,300 clones; 10% are singletons. This sequence originates from a human donor with diffuse large B-cell lymphoma. Sequencing used tumor tissue. The chain links TRBV6-6 to TRBJ1-5; TRBD1 aligns across 8 bases. The CDR3 spells CASSYSDRGINQPQHF. The CDR3 nucleotides read TGTGCCAGCAGTTACTCAGACAGGGGCATCAATCAGCCCCAGCATTTT.